Each of the 20 T cell receptor beta chains below was sequenced from the same sample in a study of beta chain features in type 1 diabetes listed by TCRdb under 2018. Library creation used the immunoSEQ multiplex PCR assay. The entire amount of isolated RNA was reverse transcribed using the High Capacity cDNA Reverse Transcription Kit, so the sequenced TCRB transcripts were expressed ones. The source is immuneACCESS, and TCRdb retained only in-frame sequences with V and J called. Part of the clones is not carried over; for the studies checked, unresolved V genes explain less than half of this, and the remainder is unexplained. The sample profile shows about 140,000 clones; less than 10% of them were found once. The top ten constitute 0.55% to 0.75% of the sample. The sequenced sample was central memory CD4+ T cells from blood. The receptors originated from a woman aged 40 to 49 in good health.

This sequence joins TRBV29-1 and TRBJ1-1, with TRBD1 identical over 7 bases. The CDR3 covers 14 residues. V lost 6 bases and J lost 4; bases outside the gene matches: 11. Germline V gene lookup returns CDR1 SQVTM and CDR2 ANQGSEA. The CDR3 nucleotides read TGCAGCGTATTTAGGGGGCGGGTGAGCACTGAAGCTTTCTTT. It translates to CSVFRGRVSTEAFF.

This clone was seen at least ten times. CDR3 nucleotide sequence: TGTGCCAGCAGTCCGGGACAGGGCTCGGCCTACGAGCAGTACTTC. Translation gives CASSPGQGSAYEQYF. The chain recombines TRBV6-5 with TRBJ2-7, with 9 bases lining up with TRBD1. The CDR3 is made up of 15 amino acids. Germline loops: CDR1 MNHEY, CDR2 SVGAGI. Trimming removed 5 bases from V and 2 bases from J; junction bases left unmatched: 7.

This clone was counted many times. This sequence joins TRBV4-3 and TRBJ2-1; tentatively, D is TRBD1 (5 bases). Looked up from germline, CDR1 is LGHNA and CDR2 is YSLEER. The ends were cut back, 0 bases at V and 7 bases at J, with 10 bases in the middle. The CDR3 contains 14 residues. The chain's CDR3 is CASSQDRKGNEQFF. CDR3 DNA sequence: TGCGCCAGCAGCCAAGATCGGAAGGGGAATGAGCAGTTCTTC.

This chain uses TRBV7-7 with TRBJ2-1, with TRBD1 matching over 9 bases. This CDR3 is 14 amino acids long. Germline CDR1 and CDR2: SSHAT and FNYEAQ (reference sequence). J was trimmed by 8 bases and V by 2 bases; bases with no gene match: 4. CDR3 DNA: TGTGCCAGCAGCTTATGGGACAGGGAGGATGAGCAGTTCTTC. Residues: CASSLWDREDEQFF.

The chain is built from TRBV20-1 and TRBJ1-4; possible D gene TRBD1, 6 bases. The CDR3 covers 10 residues. V was clipped by 6 bases and J by 12 bases, with 11 bases between them. CDR1 and CDR2 (germline): DFQATT, SNEGSKA (reference sequence). The CDR3 loop is CSARRTELFF. The CDR3 DNA reads TGCAGTGCGAGGAGGACAGAACTGTTTTTT.

This chain joins TRBV7-8 and TRBJ2-1, with 11 bases fitting TRBD2. The ends lost 5 bases at V and 5 bases at J; junction bases unmatched: 11. Per the germline V gene, CDR1 is SGHVS and CDR2 is FQNEAQ. The CDR3 length is 17 residues. The CDR3 DNA sequence: TGTGCCAGCAGCCCAAGGGTGGGACTAGCGGATGACAATGAGCAGTTCTTC. As protein: CASSPRVGLADDNEQFF.

There are a few counts of this clone. V and J are TRBV9 and TRBJ1-1; TRBD1 is a possible D gene (6 bases). Germline V gene data show CDR1 as SGDLS and CDR2 as YYNGEE. V shed 3 bases and J shed 5 bases, with 17 bases lying between them. The CDR3 covers 15 residues. CDR3 sequence: CASSEMRGGKTEAFF. CDR3 coding DNA: TGTGCCAGCAGCGAAATGCGAGGGGGAAAGACTGAAGCTTTCTTT.

The table lists this clone with a few counts. J is TRBJ2-1 and V is TRBV5-1; 10 positions match TRBD1. The J segment lost 8 bases and the V segment lost 4 bases, leaving 9 bases of the junction unmatched. Germline V gives CDR1 SGHRS, CDR2 YFSETQ. The CDR3 has 15 residues. The CDR3 sequence is CASSVRDRGSDEQFF. For the CDR3, the DNA is TGCGCCAGCAGCGTCCGGGACAGGGGTTCGGATGAGCAGTTCTTC.

The chain couples TRBV2 to TRBJ2-5, with TRBD2 identical over 9 bases. Germline V CDR1 and CDR2: SNHLY, FYNNEI. The CDR3 length is 17 residues. V shed 7 bases, J shed 0 bases, and the junction held 12 bases outside the gene matches. The CDR3 nucleotides read TGTGCCAGCATAAGGTTCGGAGCGGGGGGCCACCAAGAGACCCAGTACTTC. It encodes CASIRFGAGGHQETQYF.

This chain uses TRBV7-2 with TRBJ2-7; 12 bases line up with TRBD2. Germline V gene data show CDR1 as SGHTA and CDR2 as FQGNSA. Losses at the gene ends were 6 bases for V and 2 bases for J; bases not matched to a gene: 14. The CDR3 runs to 18 residues. Here the CDR3 reads CASSYASGGAVTAYEQYF. Here the CDR3 DNA reads TGTGCCAGCAGTTATGCTAGCGGGGGGGCCGTGACGGCCTACGAGCAGTACTTC.

This clone was picked up a small number of times. The CDR3 spells CASSRGGTGSRLNSYTF. Written as DNA, the CDR3 is TGTGCCAGCAGCCGGGGTGGGACAGGGAGTAGATTAAATAGCTACACCTTC. The rearrangement links TRBV5-4 to TRBJ1-2; 9 bases are a match to TRBD1. With V trimmed by 4 bases and J by 9 bases, 19 bases remained unmatched. This CDR3 comprises 17 residues. In germline, CDR1 is SGHNT, CDR2 YYREEE (reference sequence).

The chain uses TRBV28 and TRBJ2-3, with a weak D call TRBD2 (7 bases). The CDR3 is made up of 16 amino acids. Deletions cut 7 bases from V and 2 bases from J, with 19 bases between. CDR1 and CDR2 from the germline V gene are MDHEN and SYDVKM. CDR3 amino acids: CASTLGGGGYTDTQYF. In nucleotides, the CDR3 is TGTGCCAGCACCCTGGGGGGCGGGGGCTACACAGATACGCAGTATTTT.

This clone has just a few counts. The rearrangement joins TRBV13 to TRBJ1-2, with 10 bases aligning to TRBD1. The germline V gene has CDR1 PRHDT and CDR2 FYEKMQ (reference sequence). The length of the CDR3 is 18 residues. V dropped 1 base and J dropped 4; count of bases not matched to a gene: 12. DNA of the CDR3: TGTGCCAGCAGCTTAGAAACGGGACAGGGGTATAGTGGCTATGGCTACACCTTC. Protein product: CASSLETGQGYSGYGYTF.

The chain employs TRBV9 and TRBJ1-4; TRBD1 might be the D (6 bases). Trimming removed 0 bases from V and 8 bases from J, with 14 bases in between. Germline V CDR1 and CDR2: SGDLS, YYNGEE. The CDR3 loop spans 15 amino acids. CDR3 region: CASSVDLGAREKLFF. In DNA form, the CDR3 reads TGTGCCAGCAGCGTAGATTTGGGGGCTCGGGAAAAACTGTTTTTT.

The chain has TRBV7-9 and TRBJ2-5; 7 bases match TRBD1. The DNA end is a closer match to TRBJ2-7, so the J assignment may be wrong. This CDR3 is built from 13 residues. Germline CDR1 and CDR2: SEHNR and FQNEAQ (reference sequence). CDR3 region: CASSIRTGYEQYF. The CDR3 coding sequence is TGTGCCAGCAGCATCCGGACAGGCTACGAGCAGTACTTC.

The sample holds a few counts of this clone. This chain connects TRBV7-9 to TRBJ2-4; a weak D match, TRBD1 (7 bases). Germline CDR1 and CDR2: SEHNR and FQNEAQ (reference sequence). This CDR3 region has 12 residues. With 6 bases removed from V and 11 bases from J, the gap between germline ends came to 14 bases. The CDR3 region has the DNA TGTGCCAGCAGTCCTACAGGGGAGGTTCAGTACTTC. It encodes CASSPTGEVQYF.

The table lists this clone with a few counts. This chain connects TRBV7-2 to TRBJ1-2; TRBD1 matches 9 bases. CDR3 length: 13 amino acids. From germline, CDR1 is SGHTA and CDR2 FQGNSA. Trimming removed 4 bases from V and 6 bases from J; junction bases left unmatched: 3. CDR3 bases: TGTGCCAGCAGCTCGGACAGGGGCAATGGCTACACCTTC. Translated, it gives CASSSDRGNGYTF.

This chain uses TRBV7-9 with TRBJ2-5, with TRBD1 matching 7 bases. Germline V gene lookup returns CDR1 SEHNR and CDR2 FQNEAQ (reference sequence). Germline trimming cut 5 bases from V and 2 bases from J; bases unmatched to any gene: 8. The CDR3 has 15 residues. CDR3 sequence: CASSVKPGQQETQYF. For the CDR3, the DNA is TGTGCCAGCAGCGTCAAACCGGGACAGCAAGAGACCCAGTACTTC.

This clone was picked up a small number of times. The gene calls are TRBV7-2 and TRBJ2-4, with 7 bases that match TRBD2. CDR1 is SGHTA and CDR2 is FQGNSA in the germline V gene. Trimming removed 5 bases from V and 0 bases from J; junction bases left unmatched: 10. The CDR3 length is 17 residues. CDR3 sequence (DNA): TGTGCCAGCAGCAAGGGAGGGAGCGGGGCAGCCAAAAACATTCAGTACTTC. This encodes CASSKGGSGAAKNIQYF.

The DNA for the CDR3 is TGTGCCAGCAGTTTTGGAGGAGGCCGGCAAGAGACCCAGTACTTC. Protein sequence: CASSFGGGRQETQYF. This chain joins TRBV6-5 and TRBJ2-5, with a possible D match to TRBD2 (5 bases). Germline CDR1 MNHEY, CDR2 SVGAGI. The germline V and J ends were trimmed by 4 bases and 2 bases, with 14 bases remaining between them. The CDR3 is made up of 15 amino acids.